The 27 T cell receptor beta chains in this list originate from one sample, sequenced in a study of Graves' ophthalmopathy and Graves' hyperthyroidism. Investigators amplified TCR beta CDR3 regions from RNA transcripts. A first-round RT-PCR used HTBI primers, followed by a second-round multiplex PCR. MiXCR, applied by TCRdb to the multiplex PCR reads, yields one record per CDR3 protein. The table has about 620,000 distinct CDR3 sequences, 22% seen once. Material: peripheral blood. These receptors were obtained from a woman aged 18-29 years with stable Graves' hyperthyroidism. Some clones in this sample may be carry-over from other donors' samples.

Details on this clonotype: This could be a read error, since a much larger clone is one nucleotide away. Likely a read error: the CDR3 ends without its conserved phenylalanine or tryptophan. V is TRBV27 and J is TRBJ2-2, with D unclear. The germline V gene has CDR1 MNHEY and CDR2 SMNVEV (reference sequence). There are 11 residues in the CDR3. Trimming pared 11 bases from V and 3 bases from J, leaving 7 bases between. CDR3 loop: CAPEDTGELFV. CDR3 DNA: TGTGCCCCCGAGGACACCGGGGAGCTGTTTGTT.

This clonotype occurred many times. This chain connects TRBV20-1 to TRBJ1-5; 7 nucleotides agree with TRBD1. V dropped 7 bases and J dropped 5; count of bases not matched to a gene: 8. Germline V gene data show CDR1 as DFQATT and CDR2 as SNEGSKA (reference sequence). The CDR3 sequence is 13 residues long. The CDR3 is CSGAKGADQPQHF. Here the CDR3 DNA reads TGCAGTGGGGCCAAGGGGGCCGATCAGCCCCAGCATTTT.

This clonotype has a count of ten or more. The chain recombines TRBV6-1 with TRBJ2-2; D unclear. With 2 bases removed from V and 1 base from J, the gap between germline ends came to 8 bases. There are 15 residues in the CDR3. Looked up from germline, CDR1 is MNHNS and CDR2 is SASEGT. CDR3 in DNA: TGTGCCAGCAGTGAAATACGACAGAACACCGGGGAGCTGTTTTTT. It codes for CASSEIRQNTGELFF.

This rearrangement joins TRBV28 to TRBJ2-7; D not certain. Germline loops: CDR1 MDHEN, CDR2 SYDVKM. The CDR3 extends over 13 amino acids. Deletions cut 6 bases from V and 5 bases from J, with 14 bases between. CDR3 loop: CASRSRGGHEQYF. CDR3 sequence (DNA): TGTGCCAGCAGGAGCCGAGGTGGGCACGAGCAGTACTTC.

This clonotype showed up many times. CDR3 bases: TGTGCCAGCACTGTGGGGAGGGGATGGATGAACACTGAAGCTTTCTTT. It codes for CASTVGRGWMNTEAFF. This chain joins TRBV28 and TRBJ1-1; weak D call: TRBD1 (5 bases). Trimming cost V 7 bases and J 0 bases, with 18 bases left between them. From germline, CDR1 is MDHEN and CDR2 SYDVKM. This CDR3 is built from 16 residues.

The rearrangement links TRBV29-1 to TRBJ1-5; D remains unclear. Germline values: CDR1 SQVTM, CDR2 ANQGSEA. CDR3 length: 12 residues. Trimming left V 4 bases short and J 2 bases short, with 6 bases between. The CDR3 loop is CSVGSGNQPQHF. The CDR3 DNA reads as TGCAGCGTTGGTAGCGGCAATCAGCCCCAGCATTTT.

The chain joins TRBV18 to TRBJ1-2; D is unresolved. CDR1 KGHSH and CDR2 LQKENI come from the germline V gene. The V and J ends lost 4 bases and 4 bases respectively, with 10 bases between them. This CDR3 comprises 13 residues. CDR3 residues: CASSRAGLYGYTF. DNA of the CDR3: TGTGCCAGCTCACGCGCCGGACTCTATGGCTACACCTTC.

The chain has TRBV28 and TRBJ2-5; TRBD1 aligns across 7 bases. Looked up from germline, CDR1 is MDHEN and CDR2 is SYDVKM. The CDR3 extends over 14 amino acids. J lost 4 bases, V lost 6 bases, and 8 bases had no gene match. CDR3 loop: CASSPDRELETQYF. DNA for the CDR3: TGTGCCAGCAGCCCAGACAGGGAGTTAGAGACCCAGTACTTC.

Many counts were recorded for this clonotype. This chain links TRBV6-1 with TRBJ2-7, with TRBD1 matching over 8 bases. The CDR3 totals 15 residues. The V and J ends lost 6 bases and 5 bases, in that order; junction bases with no gene match: 12. The germline V gene has CDR1 MNHNS and CDR2 SASEGT. The CDR3 DNA reads as TGTGCCAGCAGCCGCGGACAGGGCATCCTCAACGAGCAGTACTTC. Translation gives CASSRGQGILNEQYF.

This clonotype was seen more than once but under ten times. CDR3 coding DNA: TGTGCCAGCAGATTGGAGAACACTGAAGCTTTCTTT. Its translation is CASRLENTEAFF. The chain is built from TRBV3-1 and TRBJ1-1; no clear D gene. CDR1 and CDR2 from the germline V gene are LGHDT and YNNKEL (reference sequence). Trimming left V 6 bases short and J 1 base short, with 6 bases between. The CDR3 contains 12 residues.

In this sample, this clonotype turned up many times. The V gene is TRBV10-3, the J gene TRBJ2-5, with D unclear. V shed 0 bases and J shed 4 bases, with 9 bases lying between them. Germline lookup yields CDR1 ENHRY and CDR2 SYGVKD. CDR3 size: 14 residues. CDR3 sequence reads: CAISESSVGETQYF. The CDR3 region has the DNA TGTGCCATCAGTGAGTCCTCAGTCGGAGAGACCCAGTACTTC.

The chain employs TRBV30 and TRBJ2-5; unclear D gene. The V and J ends lost 3 bases and 5 bases respectively, with 16 bases between them. This CDR3 spans 14 amino acids. The germline V gene has CDR1 GTSNPN and CDR2 SVGIG (reference sequence). CDR3 DNA: TGTGCCTGGAGCGCCCCCCCCCCAAGGGAGACCCAGTACTTC. It translates to CAWSAPPPRETQYF.

The chain carries TRBV20-1 and TRBJ2-5; 7 bases fit TRBD1. Germline loops: CDR1 DFQATT, CDR2 SNEGSKA (reference sequence). With V trimmed by 4 bases and J by 5 bases, 13 bases remained unmatched. The CDR3 has 15 amino acids. The CDR3 DNA sequence: TGCAGTGCTAAAGTTTTCGGGGACAGCTTGGAGACCCAGTACTTC. This codes for CSAKVFGDSLETQYF.

The sample holds many counts of this clonotype. The gene calls are TRBV5-1 and TRBJ2-7, with no clear D. Trimming removed 4 bases at V and 0 bases at J, with 8 bases between. The CDR3 covers 13 residues. Germline V lookup: CDR1 SGHRS, CDR2 YFSETQ. CDR3 bases: TGCGCCAGCAGCGTGGACCACTCCTACGAGCAGTACTTC. This codes for CASSVDHSYEQYF.

A few counts support this clonotype. V and J are TRBV3-1 and TRBJ1-1; possibly TRBD1 for D (5 bases). CDR1 LGHDT and CDR2 YNNKEL come from the germline V gene (reference sequence). With 5 bases removed from V and 11 bases from J, the gap between germline ends came to 18 bases. The CDR3 totals 13 residues. CDR3 DNA: TGTGCCAGCAGCGTAAGGGACCTGGAGGCGGCTTTCTTT. The encoded protein is CASSVRDLEAAFF.

This clonotype was seen only once. The chain joins TRBV6-5 to TRBJ2-2, with a weak D call TRBD1 (5 bases). The CDR3 has 14 residues. Germline V gene sequence: CDR1 MNHEY, CDR2 SVGAGI. Trimming took 4 bases from V and 6 from J, leaving 12 bases between them. CDR3 loop: CASSSAGWAGELFF. As DNA, the CDR3 is TGTGCCAGCAGTTCGGCAGGGTGGGCCGGGGAGCTGTTTTTT.

In the case of this clonotype: Possible read error: a much larger clone is one base away. The chain employs TRBV28 and TRBJ2-7; 7 bases align to TRBD1. CDR1 and CDR2 from the germline V gene are MDHEN and SYDVKM. There are 11 residues in the CDR3. CDR3 amino acids: CVSSLSLGQTF. The CDR3 DNA follows: TGTGTCAGCAGTTTATCCCTGGGACAGACCTTC.

The gene calls are TRBV6-5 and TRBJ2-7; the D is unclear. The CDR3 runs to 13 residues. In germline, CDR1 is MNHEY, CDR2 SVGAGI. The V end lost 0 bases, the J end lost 6 bases, and 9 bases lay between the germline ends. The CDR3 DNA reads as TGTGCCAGCAGTTACTCGTCGAGGACCGAGCAGTACTTC. The encoded protein is CASSYSSRTEQYF.

This clonotype was counted ten times or more. This chain connects TRBV7-2 to TRBJ1-6, with 9 bases that match TRBD1. This CDR3 is built from 15 residues. The germline V gene has CDR1 SGHTA and CDR2 FQGNSA. The junction had 6 bases not matched to a gene; V was cut back by 5 bases and J by 7 bases. CDR3 sequence (DNA): TGTGCCAGCAGCCCCTGGACAGGGGCCAATTCACCCCTCCACTTT. Translating gives CASSPWTGANSPLHF. Together with reference TRBV7-2 and TRBJ1-6, the CDR3 gives the full variable domain: GAGVSQSPSNKVTEKGKDVELRCDPISGHTALYWYRQSLGQGLEFLIYFQGNSAPDKSGLPSDRFSAERTGGSVSTLTIQRTQQEDSAVYLCASSPWTGANSPLHFGNGTRLTVT.

This clonotype has ten or more counts. CDR3 DNA sequence: TGTGCCAGCAGTTTAGAAGGAAGTTTGAACACTGAAGCTTTCTTT. Its protein is CASSLEGSLNTEAFF. V gene TRBV27 combines with J gene TRBJ1-1; D remains ambiguous. Germline V gives CDR1 MNHEY, CDR2 SMNVEV (reference sequence). Trimming removed 2 bases at V and 0 bases at J, with 10 bases between. The CDR3 loop spans 15 amino acids.

The genes are TRBV7-3 and TRBJ1-2; the match to TRBD1 covers 7 bases. CDR1 is SGHTA, CDR2 FQGTGA, per germline. This CDR3 contains 15 residues. V lost 6 bases, J lost 1 base, and 8 bases stayed unmatched. The CDR3 protein is CASSHRDRYNYGYTF. The CDR3 DNA reads as TGTGCCAGCAGTCACCGGGACAGATATAACTATGGCTACACCTTC.

This chain's CDR3 is CASSRLLGQGGTEAFF. CDR3 nucleotides: TGTGCCAGCAGTCGACTCCTAGGACAGGGCGGCACTGAAGCTTTCTTT. This sequence joins TRBV11-2 and TRBJ1-1; 8 nucleotides match TRBD1. V shed 6 bases and J 4 bases; nucleotides not matched to a gene: 13. The CDR3 runs 16 residues. Germline V lookup: CDR1 SGHAT, CDR2 FQNNGV.

This clonotype turned up a few times. The gene calls are TRBV3-1 and TRBJ1-1; TRBD1 might be the D (5 bases). Looked up from germline, CDR1 is LGHDT and CDR2 is YNNKEL (reference sequence). The CDR3 consists of 15 residues. The V gene lost 2 bases and the J gene lost 7 bases, with 17 bases spanning the gap. CDR3 DNA: TGTGCCAGCAGCCAAACCGGCTCTAAGGGGCTTGAAGCTTTCTTT. The encoded protein is CASSQTGSKGLEAFF. Full variable domain (remainder filled in from reference TRBV3-1 and TRBJ1-1): DTAVSQTPKYLVTQMGNDKSIKCEQNLGHDTMYWYKQDSKKFLKIMFSYNNKELIINETVPNRFSPKSPDKAHLNLHINSLELGDSAVYFCASSQTGSKGLEAFFGQGTRLTVV.

This clonotype was recorded at least ten times. The chain uses TRBV2 and TRBJ2-2; 7 bases are shared with TRBD2. The CDR3 extends over 15 amino acids. Germline V lookup: CDR1 SNHLY, CDR2 FYNNEI. The V gene end was trimmed by 4 bases and the J gene end by 1 base; junction bases not matched to a gene: 3. The CDR3 DNA follows: TGTGCCAGCAGTGGGCGGGAGTGGAACACCGGGGAGCTGTTTTTT. This gives the protein CASSGREWNTGELFF.

This clonotype was observed many times. V and J are TRBV6-2 or TRBV6-3 and TRBJ2-7; D gene ambiguous. Germline lookup yields CDR1 MNHEY and CDR2 SVGEGT. The CDR3 totals 14 residues. Trimming stripped 7 bases from V and 4 bases from J, with 17 bases between. In DNA, the CDR3 is TGTGCCAGCACCTCCGGGCTAGATTTATACGAGCAGTACTTC. Translating it yields CASTSGLDLYEQYF.

This clonotype was seen at least ten times. The chain recombines TRBV12-3 or TRBV12-4 with TRBJ1-1, with D unclear. V gave up 3 bases and J gave up 3 bases, with 8 bases separating them. The CDR3 extends over 13 amino acids. The CDR3 loop is CASSLDLDTEAFF. For the CDR3, the DNA is TGTGCCAGCAGTTTGGATCTAGACACTGAAGCTTTCTTT.

This clonotype was detected ten times or more. CDR3 bases: TGTGCCAGCAGCTTTGATTCGATAGAGACCCAGTACTTC. It encodes CASSFDSIETQYF. V is TRBV7-2 and J is TRBJ2-5; D is unresolved. Germline-derived CDR1 and CDR2 are SGHTA and FQGNSA. V shed 3 bases and J shed 4 bases, with 9 bases lying between them. CDR3 size: 13 residues.